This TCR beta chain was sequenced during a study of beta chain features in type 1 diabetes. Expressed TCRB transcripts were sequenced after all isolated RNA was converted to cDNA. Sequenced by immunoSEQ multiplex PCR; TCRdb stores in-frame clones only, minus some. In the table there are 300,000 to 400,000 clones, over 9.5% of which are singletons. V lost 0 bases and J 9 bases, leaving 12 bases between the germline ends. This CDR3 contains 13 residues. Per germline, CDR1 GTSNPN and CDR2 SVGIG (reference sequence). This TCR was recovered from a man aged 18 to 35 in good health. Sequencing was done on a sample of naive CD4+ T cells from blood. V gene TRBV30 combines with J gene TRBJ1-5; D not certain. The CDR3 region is CAWSVLDGGPQHF. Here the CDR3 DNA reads TGTGCCTGGAGTGTACTAGACGGAGGGCCCCAGCATTTT. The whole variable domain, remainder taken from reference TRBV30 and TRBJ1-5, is SQTIHQWPATLVQPVGSPLSLECTVEGTSNPNLYWYRQAAGRGLQLLFYSVGIGQISSEVPQNLSASRPQDRQFILSSKKLLLSDSGFYLCAWSVLDGGPQHFGDGTRLSIL.